Listed here are 18 T cell receptor beta chains from one sample, sequenced in a study of cytomegalovirus exposure and HLA in healthy donors. With 60 Vbeta and 13 Jbeta primers, the PCR was carried out. TCRdb keeps only in-frame clones here, not all; method: immunoSEQ multiplex PCR. The sample includes approximately 100,000 clones, 73% of them seen just once. What was sequenced was PBMCs. The receptors derive from a man aged 35 to 55 in good health and CMV-seronegative.

The chain combines TRBV4-2 with TRBJ2-3; 9 bases map to TRBD2. CDR3 size: 15 residues. Germline values: CDR1 LGHNA, CDR2 YNFKEQ. The J segment lost 6 bases and the V segment lost 1 base, leaving 5 bases of the junction unmatched. The CDR3 is CASSQAASGADTQYF. CDR3 DNA sequence: TGTGCCAGCAGCCAAGCAGCTAGCGGGGCGGATACGCAGTATTTT.

This chain uses TRBV19 with TRBJ1-5; D call uncertain. The germline CDR1 and CDR2 sequences are LNHDA and SQIVND (reference sequence). V was trimmed by 4 bases and J by 5 bases, leaving 9 bases between them. The CDR3 consists of 13 residues. CDR3 protein: CASSRQADQPQHF. As DNA, the CDR3 is TGTGCCAGTAGTAGACAAGCTGATCAGCCCCAGCATTTT. Full variable domain (missing parts from reference TRBV19 and TRBJ1-5): DGGITQSPKYLFRKEGQNVTLSCEQNLNHDAMYWYRQDPGQGLRLIYYSQIVNDFQKGDIAEGYSVSREKKESFPLTVTSAQKNPTAFYLCASSRQADQPQHFGDGTRLSIL.

This sequence joins TRBV7-2 and TRBJ2-3, with unresolved D. Between the trimmed V and J ends, which lost 6 bases and 5 bases, there was a span of 6 bases. The CDR3 consists of 11 residues. Germline values: CDR1 SGHTA, CDR2 FQGNSA. CDR3 sequence (DNA): TGTGCCAGCAGATCCATAGATACGCAGTATTTT. Translating gives CASRSIDTQYF.

The sample holds a few counts of this clone. V usage is TRBV6-5 and J usage is TRBJ1-3; TRBD1 agrees at 7 bases. The CDR3 is made up of 15 amino acids. CDR1 is MNHEY, CDR2 SVGAGI, per germline. J lost 3 bases, V lost 5 bases, and 7 bases had no gene match. CDR3 sequence: CASSTGTVYGNTIYF. As DNA, the CDR3 is TGTGCCAGCAGTACCGGGACAGTATATGGAAACACCATATATTTT.

The chain employs TRBV6-5 and TRBJ2-2; D perhaps matches TRBD2 (5 bases). The CDR3 runs 15 residues. Germline CDR1 is MNHEY and CDR2 is SVGAGI. The V end lost 2 bases, the J end lost 6 bases, and 13 bases lay between the germline ends. The CDR3 region is CASSYSDGEAGELFF. The CDR3 DNA follows: TGTGCCAGCAGTTACAGTGACGGGGAAGCCGGGGAGCTGTTTTTT.

The chain carries TRBV4-1 and TRBJ2-5, with D possibly TRBD2 on 10 matching bases. CDR1 and CDR2 (germline): MGHRA, YSYEKL. Trimming took 8 bases from V and 4 from J, leaving 26 bases between them. The CDR3 spans 17 residues. The CDR3 here is CASGSAGGDRAGETQYF. CDR3 nucleotide sequence: TGCGCCAGCGGATCAGCGGGGGGGGACAGGGCGGGAGAGACCCAGTACTTC.

The CDR3 bases are TGTGCCAGCAGCTTAGACGTCACTAGGGACACCTTC. Translated, it gives CASSLDVTRDTF. This chain joins TRBV7-9 and TRBJ1-2; no clear D gene. Germline loops: CDR1 SEHNR, CDR2 FQNEAQ (reference sequence). The V and J ends lost 1 base and 12 bases respectively, with 12 bases between them. This CDR3 spans 12 amino acids.

This clone appeared a few times. V usage is TRBV27 and J usage is TRBJ2-7, with D possibly TRBD1 on 5 matching bases. Trimming stripped 0 bases from V and 3 bases from J, with 9 bases between. The germline CDR1 and CDR2 sequences are MNHEY and SMNVEV (reference sequence). The CDR3 has 14 residues. The CDR3 loop is CASSLSTGDYEQYF. The CDR3 DNA reads as TGTGCCAGCAGTTTATCTACAGGAGACTACGAGCAGTACTTC.

The chain has TRBV15 and TRBJ1-3, with TRBD1 as a possible D gene (6 bases). From germline, CDR1 is LNHNV and CDR2 YYDKDF (reference sequence). This CDR3 contains 16 residues. V was clipped by 1 base and J by 0 bases, with 10 bases between them. In DNA, the CDR3 is TGTGCCACCAGCAGAGCAACAGGGTTCTCTGGAAACACCATATATTTT. This codes for CATSRATGFSGNTIYF.

This clone has just a few counts. V and J are TRBV6-5 and TRBJ1-1, with no clear D. V gave up 6 bases and J gave up 0 bases, with 5 bases separating them. This CDR3 spans 12 amino acids. Germline V CDR1 and CDR2: MNHEY, SVGAGI. CDR3 sequence: CASRSMNTEAFF. CDR3 nucleotide sequence: TGTGCCAGCAGGTCCATGAACACTGAAGCTTTCTTT.

There are a few counts of this clone. This chain links TRBV6-6 with TRBJ2-3; D possibly corresponds to TRBD2 (6 bases). The CDR3 spans 15 residues. Germline assignment: CDR1 MNHNY and CDR2 SVGAGI (reference sequence). Trimming removed 2 bases from V and 1 base from J, with 10 bases in between. CDR3 protein: CASSYAASGTDTQYF. CDR3 sequence (DNA): TGTGCCAGCAGTTACGCCGCTAGCGGCACAGATACGCAGTATTTT.

This chain joins TRBV4-3 and TRBJ2-3; 7 bases line up with TRBD2. Trimming removed 1 base from V and 3 bases from J; junction bases left unmatched: 10. The CDR3 runs to 17 residues. The V gene's germline CDR1 is LGHNA and CDR2 YSLEER. The CDR3 is CASSQGFERGETDTQYF. In DNA, the CDR3 is TGCGCCAGCAGCCAAGGTTTTGAACGGGGGGAAACAGATACGCAGTATTTT.

The chain is built from TRBV30 and TRBJ2-2, with D possibly TRBD2 on 5 matching bases. Per the germline V gene, CDR1 is GTSNPN and CDR2 is SVGIG (reference sequence). The V end lost 1 base, the J end lost 4 bases, and 10 bases lay between the germline ends. The CDR3 length is 14 residues. CDR3 in amino acids: CAWSAWEITGELFF. CDR3 coding DNA: TGTGCCTGGAGTGCCTGGGAGATCACCGGGGAGCTGTTTTTT.

The chain has TRBV11-2 and TRBJ1-6; 7 nucleotides agree with TRBD1. CDR1 is SGHAT and CDR2 is FQNNGV in the germline V gene. The CDR3 runs to 13 residues. Unmatched junction bases numbered 3, after V lost 5 bases and J lost 8 bases. The CDR3 nucleotides read TGTGCCAGCAGCCACAGGGGAGATTCACCCCTCCACTTT. This translates into CASSHRGDSPLHF.

There are a few counts of this clone. The CDR3 region is CASSVSNRGNEKLFF. CDR3 DNA sequence: TGTGCCAGCAGCGTATCTAACAGGGGAAACGAAAAACTGTTTTTT. This rearrangement joins TRBV9 to TRBJ1-4; 7 nucleotides agree with TRBD1. The CDR3 is made up of 15 amino acids. From germline, CDR1 is SGDLS and CDR2 YYNGEE. With 1 base clipped from V and 8 bases from J, the junction kept 8 bases outside the gene matches.

The chain links TRBV27 to TRBJ2-2; D not resolved. The ends were cut back, 0 bases at V and 5 bases at J, with 13 bases in the middle. Looked up from germline, CDR1 is MNHEY and CDR2 is SMNVEV (reference sequence). The CDR3 loop spans 16 amino acids. CDR3 in amino acids: CASSLSPVRRTGELFF. CDR3 sequence (DNA): TGTGCCAGCAGTTTATCTCCGGTCAGGCGAACCGGGGAGCTGTTTTTT.

This chain links TRBV5-1 with TRBJ2-3; tentatively, D is TRBD1 (5 bases). This CDR3 is built from 18 residues. Germline V gives CDR1 SGHRS, CDR2 YFSETQ. The V end was cut by 2 bases, the J end by 0 bases, with 19 bases between. CDR3 loop: CASSLGRIGAVSTDTQYF. The CDR3 nucleotides are TGCGCCAGCAGCTTAGGCAGGATTGGGGCGGTAAGCACAGATACGCAGTATTTT.

The chain uses TRBV28 and TRBJ1-6; 8 bases agree with TRBD1. CDR1 MDHEN and CDR2 SYDVKM come from the germline V gene. V lost 5 bases and J lost 7; bases outside the gene matches: 7. The CDR3 runs to 15 residues. DNA for the CDR3: TGTGCCAGCAGTCCATACAGGGGGATGAATTCACCCCTCCACTTT. Amino acid sequence: CASSPYRGMNSPLHF.